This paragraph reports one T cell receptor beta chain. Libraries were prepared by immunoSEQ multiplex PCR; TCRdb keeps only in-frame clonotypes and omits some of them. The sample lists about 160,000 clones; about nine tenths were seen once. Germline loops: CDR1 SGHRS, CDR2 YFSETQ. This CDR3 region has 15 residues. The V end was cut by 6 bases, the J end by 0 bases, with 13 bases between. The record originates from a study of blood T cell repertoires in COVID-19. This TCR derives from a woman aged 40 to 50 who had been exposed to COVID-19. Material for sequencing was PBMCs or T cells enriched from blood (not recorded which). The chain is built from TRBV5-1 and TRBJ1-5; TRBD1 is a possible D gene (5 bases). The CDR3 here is CASNRQDNSNQPQHF. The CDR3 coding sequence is TGCGCCAGCAATCGGCAGGACAATAGCAATCAGCCCCAGCATTTT.